The following is a TCR beta chain sequence with its context. Its target is not known. The protocol was immunoSEQ multiplex PCR, while the TCRdb copy is restricted to in-frame clones and leaves out a portion. Here the sample spans about 120,000 clones, 80% to 90% being singletons. Germline V gene sequence: CDR1 SGHRS, CDR2 YFSETQ. CDR3 length equals 14 residues. V shed 0 bases and J shed 10 bases, with 13 bases lying between them. The data are from a study of T cell responses to AZD1222 COVID-19 vaccine. Study observations and caveats: Recipients of AZD1222 seropositive at baseline numbered only 6 or 7. An increase in Spike-specific TCR breadth and depth was observed after two AZD1222 doses. Donors in the cohort were predominantly white British and more often female, and clonal diversity was possibly underestimated.

The origin of this receptor is an adult in good health. The starting material was peripheral blood, obtained on day 0 of MenACWY control vaccination. V usage is TRBV5-1 and J usage is TRBJ1-4; maybe TRBD1 (6 bases). As DNA, the CDR3 is TGCGCCAGCAGCTTGGGAACCGAGGGGGGAAAACTGTTTTTT. It is translated as CASSLGTEGGKLFF. Drawing the rest from reference TRBV5-1 and TRBJ1-4, the complete variable domain is KAGVTQTPRYLIKTRGQQVTLSCSPISGHRSVSWYQQTPGQGLQFLFEYFSETQRNKGNFPGRFSGRQFSNSRSEMNVSTLELGDSALYLCASSLGTEGGKLFFGSGTQLSVL.